The T cell receptor (beta chain) described here comes from a study of blood T cell repertoires in COVID-19. Overall study context: The origin of the acute and convalescent COVID-19 samples was the United States, Italy and Spain. PBMCs, B-cell-depleted T cells, or T cells were the source of the cDNA or gDNA that made up the material.

Per the study methods: The authors estimated nucleated cell counts from reference gene primer amplification. Sequenced by immunoSEQ multiplex PCR; TCRdb stores in-frame clones only, minus some. D and trimming come from the DNA, and the V and J calls and clone size come from that table. The sample records around 19,000 clones, around 89% being singletons. The CDR3 loop spans 13 amino acids. Germline CDR1 reads GTSNPN; CDR2 reads SVGIG (reference sequence). Trimming took off 2 bases at V and 7 bases at J, with 14 bases between the two ends. This sequence was found in a human donor in a cohort sampled during active COVID-19. Sequenced material: peripheral blood. The rearrangement joins TRBV30 to TRBJ1-1, with D tentatively TRBD1 (6 bases). The CDR3 DNA is TGTGCCTGGAGTCGACAGGTAGAGGGTGAAGCTTTCTTT. Amino acids: CAWSRQVEGEAFF.